The source of this T cell receptor (beta chain) is a study of shared clonotypes between healthy human individuals. TCRdb's copy holds only in-frame clones and misses some; the assay was immunoSEQ multiplex PCR. The sample has roughly 300,000 clones, about 73% seen once. Every one of the donors was a Caucasian adult that lived in Nashville, Tennessee. Study observations and caveats: Shared clonotypes across all four donors exceeded non-shared ones in generation probability. Memory subsets generally showed lower estimated richness than naive subsets.

Trimming took 6 bases from V and 2 from J; bases not matched to a gene: 10. The CDR3 spans 16 residues. Per germline, CDR1 LNHNV and CDR2 YYDKDF (reference sequence). Note on this clone: The antigen remains undetermined.

The receptor was derived from a man under 40 in good health. The chain employs TRBV15 and TRBJ2-5, with 9 bases lining up with TRBD2. Sequenced material: memory CD4+ T cells sorted from blood. As to subset: CD45RA-negative fraction. The CDR3 DNA is TGTGCCACCAGTACCGGGACTAGCCGTCTTCAAGAGACCCAGTACTTC. This encodes CATSTGTSRLQETQYF. The full variable domain, completed using reference TRBV15 and TRBJ2-5, is DAMVIQNPRYQVTQFGKPVTLSCSQTLNHNVMYWYQQKSSQAPKLLFHYYDKDFNNEADTPDNFQSRRPNTSFCFLDIRSPGLGDTAMYLCATSTGTSRLQETQYFGPGTRLLVL.